The 31 T cell receptor beta chains in this list originate from one sample, sequenced in a study of T cell responses to AZD1222 COVID-19 vaccine. Measured with immunoSEQ multiplex PCR; TCRdb has only the in-frame clones, and not every one. The sample holds 90,000 to 100,000 clones, approximately 88% seen once. Sample: peripheral blood, taken on day 0 of AZD1222 vaccination. Receptors originate from an adult in good health.

This clone was observed once. The chain recombines TRBV27 with TRBJ1-2; 7 positions match TRBD1. Germline V gene sequence: CDR1 MNHEY, CDR2 SMNVEV (reference sequence). V lost 7 bases to trimming and J lost 5 bases; unmatched junction nucleotides: 10. This CDR3 comprises 14 residues. The CDR3 is CASKDPGGRYGYTF. CDR3 nucleotides: TGTGCCAGCAAAGACCCAGGGGGGAGGTATGGCTACACCTTC.

The V and J genes are TRBV18 and TRBJ1-5; the match to TRBD1 covers 8 bases. Germline assignment: CDR1 KGHSH and CDR2 LQKENI. Trimming took 3 bases from V and 7 from J; bases not matched to a gene: 5. This CDR3 has 14 residues. The CDR3 coding sequence is TGTGCCAGCTCACCGGGACAGGTAGACCAGCCCCAGCATTTT. Translation gives CASSPGQVDQPQHF.

The J gene is TRBJ2-5, the V gene TRBV14; 11 nucleotides match TRBD2. Looked up from germline, CDR1 is SGHDN and CDR2 is FVKESK. Unmatched junction bases numbered 5, after V lost 1 base and J lost 1 base. CDR3 length equals 17 residues. CDR3 DNA sequence: TGTGCCAGCAGCCAAGCCGTAGCGGGAGGGTTCCAAGAGACCCAGTACTTC. Encoded protein: CASSQAVAGGFQETQYF.

The V gene is TRBV12-3 or TRBV12-4, the J gene TRBJ2-2; tentatively, D is TRBD2 (5 bases). Trimming stripped 3 bases from V and 7 bases from J, with 9 bases between. The CDR3 contains 13 residues. The CDR3 is CASSLLEGGELFF. The CDR3 nucleotides are TGTGCCAGCAGTTTGCTCGAGGGCGGGGAGCTGTTTTTT.

The chain links TRBV3-1 (or the pseudogene TRBV3-2) to TRBJ2-1; weak D call: TRBD2 (7 bases). The CDR3 is 17 amino acids. V lost 3 bases and J lost 5, with 20 bases in between. Germline V gene lookup returns CDR1 LGHDT and CDR2 YNNKEL (reference sequence). CDR3 sequence: CASSHSSRGRANNEQFF. The DNA of the CDR3 is TGTGCCAGCAGCCATTCTTCGAGGGGGAGGGCTAACAATGAGCAGTTCTTC.

The chain employs TRBV4-3 and TRBJ1-2; D call uncertain. The CDR3 runs to 16 residues. From germline, CDR1 is LGHNA and CDR2 YSLEER. The ends were cut back, 0 bases at V and 3 bases at J, with 14 bases in the middle. Here the CDR3 reads CASSQDLYGTYYGYTF. The CDR3 region has the DNA TGCGCCAGCAGCCAAGATCTGTACGGCACCTACTATGGCTACACCTTC.

This chain links TRBV19 with TRBJ2-1, with a possible D match to TRBD2 (5 bases). Trimming left V 7 bases short and J 0 bases short, with 13 bases between. CDR1 and CDR2 (germline): LNHDA, SQIVND (reference sequence). The CDR3 sequence is 15 residues long. In DNA form, the CDR3 reads TGTGCCAGTACCAGGAGCGGTAGCTCCTACAATGAGCAGTTCTTC. As protein: CASTRSGSSYNEQFF.

The V and J genes are TRBV2 and TRBJ2-7; the D is unclear. V gave up 4 bases and J gave up 2 bases, with 9 bases separating them. The germline gives CDR1 SNHLY, CDR2 FYNNEI. The CDR3 runs 13 residues. In nucleotides, the CDR3 is TGTGCCAGCAGTGTAGGCGGAGCCTACGAGCAGTACTTC. It encodes CASSVGGAYEQYF.

The chain links TRBV28 to TRBJ2-3; 8 bases map to TRBD1. The CDR3 has 16 residues. The trim removed 5 bases at V and 6 bases at J, leaving 13 bases unmatched. Germline V gives CDR1 MDHEN, CDR2 SYDVKM. The CDR3 reads CASSTRDRTSWDTQYF. CDR3 nucleotides: TGTGCCAGCAGTACTCGGGACAGGACATCTTGGGATACGCAGTATTTT.

The rearrangement uses TRBV6-2 or TRBV6-3 and TRBJ2-3; D unclear. V was shortened by 1 base and J by 4 bases, with 6 bases between the two germline ends. The CDR3 length is 13 residues. The germline V gene has CDR1 MNHEY and CDR2 SVGEGT. The CDR3: CASSYYSADTQYF. In DNA form, the CDR3 reads TGTGCCAGCAGTTACTACTCGGCAGATACGCAGTATTTT.

This chain connects TRBV4-2 to TRBJ1-1; 8 bases fit TRBD1. This CDR3 region has 14 residues. Per germline, CDR1 LGHNA and CDR2 YNFKEQ. Trimming cost V 4 bases and J 3 bases; bases outside gene matches: 4. DNA of the CDR3: TGTGCCAGCAGCCCGACAGGGGTACACACTGAAGCTTTCTTT. Its translation is CASSPTGVHTEAFF.

The rearrangement links TRBV5-4 to TRBJ1-2; possibly TRBD1 for D (6 bases). CDR1 SGHNT and CDR2 YYREEE come from the germline V gene (reference sequence). The length of the CDR3 is 13 residues. Trimming stripped 4 bases from V and 5 bases from J, with 12 bases between. The CDR3 region has the DNA TGTGCCAGCAGCGGAGACAGGATGTATGGCTACACCTTC. Translated, it gives CASSGDRMYGYTF.

The V call is TRBV23-1, the J call TRBJ2-1, with D tentatively TRBD1 (6 bases). TRBV23-1 is recorded as an ORF, its role being uncertain. Deletions cut 3 bases from V and 6 bases from J, with 9 bases between. This CDR3 is 13 amino acids long. The CDR3 here is CASSQGQINEQFF. As DNA, the CDR3 is TGCGCCAGCAGTCAGGGACAAATCAATGAGCAGTTCTTC.

This chain connects TRBV2 to TRBJ2-3; 8 bases match TRBD2. Germline V CDR1 and CDR2: SNHLY, FYNNEI. J lost 4 bases, V lost 3 bases, and 6 bases had no gene match. This CDR3 spans 15 amino acids. The CDR3 coding sequence is TGTGCCAGCAGTGAGAGGGGACTAGGGCCAGATACGCAGTATTTT. Amino acids: CASSERGLGPDTQYF.

V is TRBV6-1 and J is TRBJ2-3; 9 nucleotides agree with TRBD2. The CDR3 is made up of 16 amino acids. CDR1 is MNHNS and CDR2 is SASEGT in the germline V gene. Trimming removed 4 bases from V and 2 bases from J; junction bases left unmatched: 7. This CDR3 reads CASSGVAGAHTDTQYF. Written as DNA, the CDR3 is TGTGCCAGCAGTGGGGTAGCGGGAGCCCACACAGATACGCAGTATTTT.

Worth noting for this clone: One end of the junction does not line up with germline, which may come from a read error. V gene TRBV4-2 combines with J gene TRBJ2-7; no firm D call. Germline V gene sequence: CDR1 LGHNA, CDR2 YNFKEQ. The CDR3 contains 15 residues. The DNA for the CDR3 is TGTGCCAGCAGCCAAGAGCCGAGCGCCTCCCACGAGCAGTACTTC. Its protein product is CASSQEPSASHEQYF.

The chain couples TRBV5-4 to TRBJ1-2; D might be TRBD1 (6 bases). The CDR3 is 15 amino acids. CDR1 and CDR2 from the germline V gene are SGHNT and YYREEE (reference sequence). V was shortened by 3 bases and J by 8 bases, with 20 bases between the two germline ends. In DNA, the CDR3 is TGTGCCAGCAGCTATCTGGGGAGGGGGGTAGTGGGCTACACCTTC. Its protein is CASSYLGRGVVGYTF.

The J gene is TRBJ1-4, the V gene TRBV5-1; 10 bases fit TRBD1. CDR1 is SGHRS and CDR2 is YFSETQ in the germline V gene. Trimming cost V 1 base and J 5 bases; bases outside gene matches: 14. This CDR3 spans 19 amino acids. This CDR3 reads CASSLNIRQGALANEKLFF. DNA of the CDR3: TGCGCCAGCAGCTTGAACATCCGACAGGGGGCCTTAGCAAATGAAAAACTGTTTTTT.

The chain couples TRBV7-3 to TRBJ2-2; D is undetermined. This CDR3 contains 14 residues. V lost 2 bases, J lost 7 bases, and 11 bases lay in between. In germline, CDR1 is SGHTA, CDR2 FQGTGA. CDR3 bases: TGTGCCAGCAGCTTACAGCCAGGTAGCGGGGAGCTGTTTTTT. Protein product: CASSLQPGSGELFF. The full variable domain, in which reference TRBV7-3 and TRBJ2-2 provide the parts outside the CDR3, is GAGVSQTPSNKVTEKGKYVELRCDPISGHTALYWYRQSLGQGPEFLIYFQGTGAADDSGLPNDRFFAVRPEGSVSTLKIQRTERGDSAVYLCASSLQPGSGELFFGEGSRLTVL.

This chain uses TRBV27 with TRBJ1-1; 9 bases map to TRBD1. The CDR3 totals 15 residues. Germline-derived CDR1 and CDR2 are MNHEY and SMNVEV (reference sequence). Trimming at V came to 5 bases and at J to 0 bases, leaving 4 bases not matched to a gene. In DNA form, the CDR3 reads TGTGCCAGCAGTCTTTACAGGGGGCTGAACACTGAAGCTTTCTTT. It codes for CASSLYRGLNTEAFF.

V and J are TRBV21-1 and TRBJ2-7; the table's D call, TRBD2, has no DNA check behind it. TRBV21-1 is described as a pseudogene. The CDR3 covers 15 residues. CDR3 in DNA: TGTGCCAGCAGCATCCGAGCGGTGAGCTCCTACGAGCAGTACTTC. Its protein product is CASSIRAVSSYEQYF.

J is TRBJ2-3 and V is TRBV4-3, with 8 bases fitting TRBD2. CDR1 and CDR2 from the germline V gene are LGHNA and YSLEER. The CDR3 runs 16 residues. V was pared by 4 bases and J by 1 base, with 7 bases of the junction left unmatched. CDR3 region: CASSLTGGAGTDTQYF. The CDR3 nucleotides are TGCGCCAGCAGCCTAACCGGGGGGGCAGGCACAGATACGCAGTATTTT.

CDR3 region: CASSLAPSMSYEQYF. The CDR3 coding sequence is TGCGCCAGCAGCTTGGCCCCTAGCATGTCCTACGAGCAGTACTTC. The chain uses TRBV5-1 and TRBJ2-7; weak D call: TRBD2 (5 bases). The V end was cut by 0 bases, the J end by 1 base, with 11 bases between. The germline gives CDR1 SGHRS, CDR2 YFSETQ. The CDR3 is 15 amino acids. The full variable domain, rest sourced from reference TRBV5-1 and TRBJ2-7, is KAGVTQTPRYLIKTRGQQVTLSCSPISGHRSVSWYQQTPGQGLQFLFEYFSETQRNKGNFPGRFSGRQFSNSRSEMNVSTLELGDSALYLCASSLAPSMSYEQYFGPGTRLTVT.

The rearrangement links TRBV2 to TRBJ1-4, with a possible D match to TRBD1 (6 bases). The CDR3 extends over 14 amino acids. In germline, CDR1 is SNHLY, CDR2 FYNNEI. The germline V and J ends were trimmed by 2 bases and 4 bases, with 8 bases remaining between them. CDR3 in amino acids: CASSELGGNEKLFF. The CDR3 DNA is TGTGCCAGCAGTGAATTAGGGGGTAATGAAAAACTGTTTTTT.

The chain combines TRBV2 with TRBJ2-2, with a tentative D call TRBD1 (5 bases). With 8 bases removed from V and 9 bases from J, the gap between germline ends came to 16 bases. Germline assignment: CDR1 SNHLY and CDR2 FYNNEI. The length of the CDR3 is 13 residues. CDR3 residues: CASSRLKGWELFF. Here the CDR3 DNA reads TGTGCCAGCTCCCGACTTAAGGGGTGGGAGCTGTTTTTT.

This clone was seen more than once but under ten times. The gene calls are TRBV28 and TRBJ1-2; D might be TRBD1 (6 bases). V was pared by 6 bases and J by 2 bases, with 16 bases between. This CDR3 has 15 residues. Per germline, CDR1 MDHEN and CDR2 SYDVKM. CDR3 loop: CASRAGSGGNYGYTF. CDR3 DNA sequence: TGTGCCAGCAGGGCTGGTTCGGGGGGCAACTATGGCTACACCTTC.

V and J are TRBV9 and TRBJ2-7; 8 bases line up with TRBD1. Germline assignment: CDR1 SGDLS and CDR2 YYNGEE. The CDR3 consists of 15 residues. J lost 1 base, V lost 3 bases, and 6 bases had no gene match. The CDR3 sequence: CASSAGTGLSYEQYF. CDR3 nucleotide sequence: TGTGCCAGCAGCGCCGGGACAGGCCTTTCCTACGAGCAGTACTTC.

The V gene is TRBV6-1, the J gene TRBJ1-5, with D unresolved. The V end was cut by 2 bases, the J end by 11 bases, with 7 bases between. The CDR3 extends over 11 amino acids. CDR1 is MNHNS, CDR2 SASEGT, per germline. The CDR3 DNA follows: TGTGCCAGCAGTGAAATAGGGTCCCAGCATTTT. This codes for CASSEIGSQHF.

This chain connects TRBV28 to TRBJ2-5; 9 bases map to TRBD2. The CDR3 has 14 amino acids. From germline, CDR1 is MDHEN and CDR2 SYDVKM. J lost 1 base, V lost 6 bases, and 3 bases had no gene match. This CDR3 reads CASSGLASQETQYF. CDR3 coding DNA: TGTGCCAGCAGCGGACTAGCGAGCCAAGAGACCCAGTACTTC.

V usage is TRBV6-1 and J usage is TRBJ2-1; no reliable D call. The V end lost 0 bases, the J end lost 15 bases, and 12 bases lay between the germline ends. Germline lookup yields CDR1 MNHNS and CDR2 SASEGT. The CDR3 runs to 12 residues. CDR3 nucleotide sequence: TGTGCCAGCAGTGAAGCATGGAGCGTTAGGTTCTTC. Amino acids: CASSEAWSVRFF.

The chain joins TRBV28 to TRBJ2-1; 8 bases line up with TRBD2. Germline V gene data show CDR1 as MDHEN and CDR2 as SYDVKM. Unmatched junction bases numbered 6, after V lost 7 bases and J lost 4 bases. The CDR3 length is 14 residues. CDR3 region: CASKVAGLYNEQFF. The DNA of the CDR3 is TGTGCCAGCAAGGTAGCGGGACTATACAATGAGCAGTTCTTC.